These 25 T cell receptor beta chains were all obtained from the same sample, sequenced in a study of cytomegalovirus exposure and HLA in healthy donors. The PCR employed 60 Vbeta primers together with 13 Jbeta primers. Libraries were prepared by immunoSEQ multiplex PCR; TCRdb keeps only in-frame clonotypes and omits some of them. This table holds approximately 110,000 clones, around 78% found once. Sequenced material: PBMCs. Receptors were obtained from a man aged 35 to 55 in good health and CMV-seronegative.

The V gene is TRBV7-2, the J gene TRBJ2-5; D remains ambiguous. V was trimmed by 5 bases and J by 4 bases, leaving 11 bases between them. The germline gives CDR1 SGHTA, CDR2 FQGNSA. This CDR3 contains 13 residues. CDR3 protein: CASSPNQVETQYF. Here the CDR3 DNA reads TGTGCCAGCAGCCCAAACCAGGTAGAGACCCAGTACTTC.

The chain is built from TRBV19 and TRBJ1-1; D is unclear. The V end was cut by 3 bases, the J end by 6 bases, with 8 bases between. The CDR3 is 12 amino acids. CDR1 and CDR2 (germline): LNHDA, SQIVND (reference sequence). The CDR3 nucleotides read TGTGCCAGTAGTATTGGAGGTGCTGAAGCTTTCTTT. Its translation: CASSIGGAEAFF.

J is TRBJ2-1 and V is TRBV7-9; TRBD2 might be the D (7 bases). The CDR3 is 15 residues long. Trimming removed 8 bases from V and 2 bases from J, with 16 bases in between. Germline-derived CDR1 and CDR2 are SEHNR and FQNEAQ (reference sequence). The CDR3 DNA is TGTGCCAGCCTAGGAGGGGGGGGCGCCTACAATGAGCAGTTCTTC. Protein: CASLGGGGAYNEQFF.

The chain joins TRBV5-6 to TRBJ2-5; TRBD2 is a possible D gene (6 bases). The CDR3 contains 14 residues. V was shortened by 0 bases and J by 5 bases, with 11 bases between the two germline ends. Germline lookup yields CDR1 SGHDT and CDR2 YYEEEE. CDR3 residues: CASSLVAGTETQYF. CDR3 nucleotides: TGTGCCAGCAGCTTGGTGGCGGGGACGGAGACCCAGTACTTC.

The chain joins TRBV14 to TRBJ2-4; TRBD1 aligns across 9 bases. Germline trimming cut 4 bases from V and 4 bases from J; bases unmatched to any gene: 8. CDR1 and CDR2 (germline): SGHDN, FVKESK. CDR3 length: 16 residues. CDR3 sequence: CASSPKTGGMKNIQYF. The DNA of the CDR3 is TGTGCCAGCAGCCCCAAGACAGGGGGAATGAAAAACATTCAGTACTTC.

In its sample, this clone was seen once. The chain combines TRBV27 with TRBJ2-1; 7 bases align to TRBD1. The CDR3 has 14 amino acids. Germline values: CDR1 MNHEY, CDR2 SMNVEV (reference sequence). V lost 2 bases to trimming and J lost 6 bases; unmatched junction nucleotides: 4. The DNA for the CDR3 is TGTGCCAGCAGTTTAAGGGACAGCATCAATGAGCAGTTCTTC. Amino acid sequence: CASSLRDSINEQFF.

V is TRBV7-8 and J is TRBJ1-3; no definite D call. The CDR3 contains 16 residues. V shed 5 bases and J shed 2 bases, with 16 bases lying between them. CDR1 and CDR2 from the germline V gene are SGHVS and FQNEAQ. CDR3 in DNA: TGTGCCAGCAGCCACGACCCACCGGGGACTGGAAACACCATATATTTT. Its translation: CASSHDPPGTGNTIYF.

The chain joins TRBV19 to TRBJ1-6, with D possibly matching TRBD1 (5 bases). Germline lookup yields CDR1 LNHDA and CDR2 SQIVND (reference sequence). The CDR3 runs to 14 residues. Trimming stripped 4 bases from V and 6 bases from J, with 10 bases between. The CDR3 DNA follows: TGTGCCAGTAGTACTTCGGGACTTAATTCACCCCTCCACTTT. It yields the protein CASSTSGLNSPLHF.

This clone appeared a few times. V usage is TRBV6-5 and J usage is TRBJ1-1; D gene unclear. V lost 6 bases and J lost 6, with 14 bases in between. This CDR3 has 13 residues. Germline CDR1 and CDR2: MNHEY and SVGAGI. The CDR3 nucleotides read TGTGCCAGCAGGAGAGGGATGAGGTCTGAAGCTTTCTTT. The encoded protein is CASRRGMRSEAFF.

This clone has a single count. The chain joins TRBV2 to TRBJ2-1; 11 nucleotides align to TRBD2. Germline assignment: CDR1 SNHLY and CDR2 FYNNEI. The length of the CDR3 is 16 residues. V was pared by 5 bases and J by 5 bases, with 8 bases of the junction left unmatched. The CDR3 DNA follows: TGTGCCAGCAGTCACCAAACTAGCGGGGGAGACAATGAGCAGTTCTTC. Its translation is CASSHQTSGGDNEQFF. Based on the CDR3 plus reference TRBV2 and TRBJ2-1, the full variable domain is EPEVTQTPSHQVTQMGQEVILRCVPISNHLYFYWYRQILGQKVEFLVSFYNNEISEKSEIFDDQFSVERPDGSNFTLKIRSTKLEDSAMYFCASSHQTSGGDNEQFFGPGTRLTVL.

The V call is TRBV19, the J call TRBJ2-6; possible D gene TRBD1, 5 bases. V was shortened by 5 bases and J by 0 bases, with 8 bases between the two germline ends. The CDR3 covers 15 residues. The germline V gene encodes CDR1 LNHDA and CDR2 SQIVND (reference sequence). For the CDR3, the DNA is TGTGCCAGTAGTTTCAGGGCCTCTGGGGCCAACGTCCTGACTTTC. It codes for CASSFRASGANVLTF.

The gene calls are TRBV18 and TRBJ1-5; TRBD1 matches 8 bases. Germline-derived CDR1 and CDR2 are KGHSH and LQKENI. The CDR3 contains 16 residues. Trimming took 4 bases from V and 0 from J; bases not matched to a gene: 5. CDR3 coding DNA: TGTGCCAGCTCACTGACAGGGGTTTCTAGCAATCAGCCCCAGCATTTT. It translates to CASSLTGVSSNQPQHF.

The gene calls are TRBV7-8 and TRBJ1-1, with TRBD1 identical over 10 bases. The CDR3 is 17 residues long. J lost 3 bases, V lost 3 bases, and 10 bases had no gene match. The V gene's germline CDR1 is SGHVS and CDR2 FQNEAQ. CDR3 sequence: CASSFWTGGVFYTEAFF. The CDR3 DNA sequence: TGTGCCAGCAGCTTTTGGACAGGGGGAGTCTTTTACACTGAAGCTTTCTTT.

The CDR3 here is CASRSRDSRNTEAFF. CDR3 DNA: TGTGCCAGTAGAAGCCGGGACAGTAGGAACACTGAAGCTTTCTTT. The chain uses TRBV6-5 and TRBJ1-1, with 7 nucleotides matching TRBD1. V was clipped by 9 bases and J by 1 base; unmatched bases: 11. Germline V gene sequence: CDR1 MNHEY, CDR2 SVGAGI. The CDR3 contains 15 residues.

This chain connects TRBV11-2 to TRBJ2-1, with D perhaps matching TRBD2 (5 bases). Deletions cut 5 bases from V and 9 bases from J, with 14 bases between. The CDR3 length is 13 residues. The germline gives CDR1 SGHAT, CDR2 FQNNGV. The CDR3 protein is CASSPADGFEQFF. CDR3 sequence (DNA): TGTGCCAGCAGCCCAGCGGACGGGTTTGAGCAGTTCTTC.

This clone turned up a few times. The chain links TRBV7-9 to TRBJ1-1, with a tentative D call TRBD1 (5 bases). Per germline, CDR1 SEHNR and CDR2 FQNEAQ (reference sequence). The V end was cut by 3 bases, the J end by 6 bases, with 11 bases between. The CDR3 runs 13 residues. The CDR3 DNA sequence: TGTGCCAGCAGCTTCAGGGAAAACGCTGAAGCTTTCTTT. Protein sequence: CASSFRENAEAFF.

The rearrangement joins TRBV19 to TRBJ1-1; D gene uncertain. CDR1 and CDR2 from the germline V gene are LNHDA and SQIVND (reference sequence). The CDR3 length is 13 residues. Trimming removed 6 bases from V and 1 base from J, with 9 bases in between. DNA for the CDR3: TGTGCCAGTAGACCCCGGGGGAACACTGAAGCTTTCTTT. Translation gives CASRPRGNTEAFF.

DNA of the CDR3: TGTGCCAGCAGCGCTATCCACGGGGAGCTGTTTTTT. Its protein is CASSAIHGELFF. The chain employs TRBV9 and TRBJ2-2; no reliable D call. The CDR3 covers 12 residues. Trimming shortened V by 3 bases and J by 7 bases, and 7 bases separated the two germline ends. Germline V gene data show CDR1 as SGDLS and CDR2 as YYNGEE.

The table lists this clone with a few counts. The gene calls are TRBV4-3 and TRBJ2-7, with a tentative D call TRBD1 (6 bases). The CDR3 covers 14 residues. The V gene lost 0 bases and the J gene lost 4 bases, with 10 bases spanning the gap. Per germline, CDR1 LGHNA and CDR2 YSLEER. The CDR3 DNA sequence: TGCGCCAGCAGCCAAGACCGAAGGGGGTACGAGCAGTACTTC. It translates to CASSQDRRGYEQYF.

V usage is TRBV27 and J usage is TRBJ2-5, with 7 bases fitting TRBD1. Germline trimming cut 4 bases from V and 7 bases from J; bases unmatched to any gene: 9. The CDR3 has 14 amino acids. From germline, CDR1 is MNHEY and CDR2 SMNVEV (reference sequence). The CDR3 sequence is CASSSTGTVRTQYF. CDR3 DNA: TGTGCCAGCAGTTCTACCGGGACAGTCAGGACCCAGTACTTC.

This sequence joins TRBV7-2 and TRBJ1-6; 7 positions match TRBD1. V was clipped by 1 base and J by 0 bases; unmatched bases: 6. Germline V gene sequence: CDR1 SGHTA, CDR2 FQGNSA. This CDR3 has 18 residues. CDR3 amino acids: CASSLGPGQSSYNSPLHF. In DNA form, the CDR3 reads TGTGCCAGCAGCTTAGGGCCGGGACAGAGCTCCTATAATTCACCCCTCCACTTT.

The chain couples TRBV7-2 to TRBJ2-1; D perhaps matches TRBD1 (6 bases). The germline CDR1 and CDR2 sequences are SGHTA and FQGNSA. This CDR3 comprises 15 residues. Trimming removed 6 bases at V and 6 bases at J, with 18 bases between. The CDR3 reads CASRGAPQRSNEQFF. The DNA for the CDR3 is TGTGCCAGCAGGGGGGCCCCCCAGAGGTCCAATGAGCAGTTCTTC.

The chain links TRBV15 to TRBJ2-1; D uncertain. CDR1 and CDR2 (germline): LNHNV, YYDKDF (reference sequence). The CDR3 spans 14 residues. The germline V and J ends were trimmed by 6 bases and 5 bases, with 14 bases remaining between them. CDR3 DNA sequence: TGTGCCACCAGAGCGAAGACCGGCCACAATGAGCAGTTCTTC. Translating gives CATRAKTGHNEQFF.

The chain recombines TRBV9 with TRBJ1-3; D remains ambiguous. V lost 4 bases to trimming and J lost 8 bases, with 16 bases between them. CDR1 is SGDLS, CDR2 YYNGEE, per germline. The CDR3 has 14 amino acids. CDR3 sequence: CASSLDPYGDTIYF. In DNA form, the CDR3 reads TGTGCCAGCAGCCTCGATCCTTACGGGGACACCATATATTTT.

The chain has TRBV7-2 and TRBJ1-4; TRBD1 agrees at 9 bases. Germline V gene data show CDR1 as SGHTA and CDR2 as FQGNSA. Trimming at V came to 3 bases and at J to 8 bases, leaving 7 bases not matched to a gene. The CDR3 covers 15 residues. The CDR3 protein is CASSLGQGDGEKLFF. CDR3 in DNA: TGTGCCAGCAGCTTGGGACAGGGTGACGGGGAAAAACTGTTTTTT.